These T cell receptor beta chains were read from a single sample in a study of identical twins. TCRdb called the 5' RACE reads again in MiXCR, with one record for every CDR3 protein. The data contain around 500,000 distinct CDR3 sequences, over 12% of them seen just once; the ten biggest clones take up approximately 0.52%. This same sample was also part of a study on yellow fever vaccine responses in identical twins.

The sample taken for sequencing was CD4+ T cells sorted from blood. The receptors were sampled from a woman aged 18-29 years in good health. Both conserved end residues are part of each CDR3. The D gene is left open where the match is weak. The listing skips clone size in some rows; elsewhere it reads once, few, many or a size class.

CDR3aa,CDR3nt,len,d_gene,j_gene,v_gene,abundance
CSVDKGLNEQFF,TGCAGCGTTGATAAGGGACTAAATGAGCAGTTCTTC,12,TRBD2,TRBJ2-1,TRBV29-1,NA
CASSLGGLALYNEQFF,TGTGCCAGCAGCTTAGGGGGACTGGCCCTCTACAATGAGCAGTTCTTC,16,NA,TRBJ2-1,TRBV7-8,NA
CASSSGGLYEQYF,TGCGCCAGCAGCTCCGGGGGCCTCTACGAGCAGTACTTC,13,NA,TRBJ2-7,TRBV5-1,many
CASRRTGDAYEQYF,TGTGCCAGCAGGCGAACAGGGGACGCCTACGAGCAGTACTTC,14,TRBD1,TRBJ2-7,TRBV6-1,few
CASSLGQGLKLFF,TGTGCCAGCAGTTTAGGACAGGGATTAAAACTGTTTTTT,13,TRBD1,TRBJ1-4,TRBV12-3/TRBV12-4,few
CASSPRKGQGQETQYF,TGTGCCAGCAGTCCCCGGAAAGGACAGGGGCAAGAGACCCAGTACTTC,16,TRBD1,TRBJ2-5,TRBV6-2/TRBV6-3,NA
CATGLAGGNEQFF,TGTGCCACGGGACTAGCGGGAGGGAATGAGCAGTTCTTC,13,TRBD2,TRBJ2-1,TRBV3-1,many
CASSLLWEQYF,TGTGCCAGCAGCTTGTTGTGGGAGCAGTACTTC,11,NA,TRBJ2-7,TRBV3-1,few
CSARMGEKLFF,TGCAGTGCTCGTATGGGTGAAAAACTGTTTTTT,11,NA,TRBJ1-4,TRBV20-1,NA
CASSQGTSGALQETQYF,TGTGCCAGCAGCCAAGGGACTAGCGGGGCACTACAAGAGACCCAGTACTTC,17,TRBD2,TRBJ2-5,TRBV4-2,few
CASSLVLALGGEKLFF,TGTGCCAGCAGCTTAGTTCTTGCCCTTGGAGGGGAAAAACTGTTTTTT,16,NA,TRBJ1-4,TRBV7-9,many
CASSLEGVSYEQYF,TGCGCCAGCAGCTTGGAGGGAGTCTCCTACGAGCAGTACTTC,14,NA,TRBJ2-7,TRBV5-1,NA
CASSPRGSNTEAFF,TGTGCCAGCAGCCCCCGAGGCTCCAACACTGAAGCTTTCTTT,14,NA,TRBJ1-1,TRBV7-9,many
CASAGRVRVSYEQYF,TGTGCCAGTGCTGGGAGGGTCAGGGTGTCCTACGAGCAGTACTTC,15,TRBD2,TRBJ2-7,TRBV2,few
CASSFPVTGSYEQYF,TGTGCCAGCAGTTTTCCCGTAACAGGCTCCTACGAGCAGTACTTC,15,NA,TRBJ2-7,TRBV6-2/TRBV6-3,few
CASSTWTEARVTDTQYF,TGTGCCAGCAGCACCTGGACGGAAGCAAGGGTCACAGATACGCAGTATTTT,17,NA,TRBJ2-3,TRBV12-3/TRBV12-4,many
CASSLRPTSGETQYF,TGTGCCAGCAGCTTAAGACCCACTTCGGGGGAGACCCAGTACTTC,15,NA,TRBJ2-5,TRBV7-2,NA
CASSTQAGGETQYF,TGTGCCAGCAGCACCCAGGCGGGGGGAGAGACCCAGTACTTC,14,TRBD2,TRBJ2-5,TRBV9,few
CASSSPNPGQTMYF,TGTGCCAGCAGTTCCCCAAACCCGGGACAGACGATGTACTTC,14,TRBD1,TRBJ2-7,TRBV6-5,NA
CASRTSVVRSEAFF,TGTGCCAGCAGAACTAGTGTGGTAAGGTCTGAAGCTTTCTTT,14,NA,TRBJ1-1,TRBV6-1,few
CASGQKNIQYF,TGTGCCAGCGGACAGAAAAACATTCAGTACTTC,11,NA,TRBJ2-4,TRBV19,NA
CSVGADSYEQYF,TGCAGCGTTGGGGCAGACTCCTACGAGCAGTACTTC,12,NA,TRBJ2-7,TRBV29-1,NA
CASSLAPDSTYEQYF,TGTGCCAGCAGCTTAGCCCCGGACAGTACCTACGAGCAGTACTTC,15,NA,TRBJ2-7,TRBV7-9,NA
CASSSEAGVVSTDTQYF,TGTGCCAGCAGCTCCGAAGCGGGGGTTGTAAGCACAGATACGCAGTATTTT,17,TRBD2,TRBJ2-3,TRBV11-2,NA
CASSVRGAREPVTGELFF,TGTGCCAGCAGCGTGAGAGGGGCCCGGGAGCCGGTCACCGGGGAGCTGTTTTTT,18,NA,TRBJ2-2,TRBV9,NA
CASRPTGATNTGELFF,TGTGCCAGCAGGCCGACCGGGGCGACTAACACCGGGGAGCTGTTTTTT,16,NA,TRBJ2-2,TRBV4-2,many
CSASRSRSGNQETQYF,TGCAGTGCTAGTCGGTCGAGAAGCGGCAACCAAGAGACCCAGTACTTC,16,NA,TRBJ2-5,TRBV20-1,many
CASSSTRDRPYGYTF,TGTGCCAGCAGCTCGACCCGGGACAGACCCTATGGCTACACCTTC,15,TRBD1,TRBJ1-2,TRBV5-4,NA
CASSPRRGGSGEQFF,TGTGCCAGCAGTCCCCGACGGGGCGGTTCGGGGGAGCAGTTCTTC,15,NA,TRBJ2-1,TRBV6-2/TRBV6-3,NA
CASSDQAGDTQYF,TGTGCCAGCAGTGACCAAGCGGGGGATACGCAGTATTTT,13,TRBD2,TRBJ2-3,TRBV12-3/TRBV12-4,many
CSAGRLAETQYF,TGCAGTGCTGGGAGGCTGGCGGAGACCCAGTACTTC,12,NA,TRBJ2-5,TRBV20-1,NA
CAMGPGLLSGSHEQYF,TGTGCCATGGGCCCTGGGCTCCTTAGCGGGAGCCACGAGCAGTACTTC,16,TRBD2,TRBJ2-7,TRBV5-3,NA
CASKLAGGYEQYF,TGTGCCAGCAAACTAGCGGGGGGCTACGAGCAGTACTTC,13,TRBD2,TRBJ2-7,TRBV12-3/TRBV12-4,many
CAISDARGRGTEAFF,TGTGCCATCAGTGATGCGAGGGGGCGAGGTACTGAAGCTTTCTTT,15,TRBD1,TRBJ1-1,TRBV10-3,few
CASSQWDEQYF,TGTGCCAGCAGCCAATGGGACGAGCAGTACTTC,11,NA,TRBJ2-7,TRBV3-1,many
CASSQRTVSPTQYF,TGTGCCAGCAGCCAAAGGACAGTCTCCCCCACGCAGTACTTC,14,NA,TRBJ2-7,TRBV7-9,NA
CASSPLTGKETQYF,TGTGCCAGCAGCCCGCTGACAGGGAAAGAGACCCAGTACTTC,14,TRBD1,TRBJ2-5,TRBV5-5,NA
CASSLASGTHNEQFF,TGCGCCAGCAGCTTGGCTAGCGGGACCCACAATGAGCAGTTCTTC,15,TRBD2,TRBJ2-1,TRBV5-1,few
CASSQLEGGPWDTQYF,TGTGCCAGCAGCCAACTCGAGGGAGGACCCTGGGATACGCAGTATTTT,16,NA,TRBJ2-3,TRBV14,NA
CASSHLWSGVSYNEQFF,TGTGCCAGCAGCCACCTCTGGAGCGGGGTCTCCTACAATGAGCAGTTCTTC,17,TRBD2,TRBJ2-1,TRBV7-2,NA
CASSLVQGWVTQYF,TGCGCCAGCAGCTTGGTTCAGGGCTGGGTGACCCAGTACTTC,14,NA,TRBJ2-5,TRBV5-1,NA
CATSDAGTGTSRSYEQYF,TGTGCCACCAGTGATGCCGGGACAGGGACCTCCCGCTCCTACGAGCAGTACTTC,18,TRBD1,TRBJ2-7,TRBV24-1,few
CASNLRLRDTGELFF,TGTGCCAGCAACCTTAGGCTGAGAGACACCGGGGAGCTGTTTTTT,15,NA,TRBJ2-2,TRBV5-5,few
CASSSVRGDYGYTF,TGTGCCAGCAGCTCCGTCCGAGGGGACTATGGCTACACCTTC,14,NA,TRBJ1-2,TRBV13,few
CASSRNSGSRNEQFF,TGCGCCAGCAGCCGTAATAGCGGGAGTCGGAATGAGCAGTTCTTC,15,TRBD2,TRBJ2-1,TRBV4-3,few
CASSMRGYQETQYF,TGTGCCAGCAGCATGCGGGGGTATCAAGAGACCCAGTACTTC,14,TRBD2,TRBJ2-5,TRBV12-3/TRBV12-4,NA
CASSLRGYNNSPLHF,TGTGCCAGCAGTTTACGAGGGTACAATAATTCACCCCTCCACTTT,15,NA,TRBJ1-6,TRBV28,NA
CASSWGGDEQYF,TGTGCCAGCAGCTGGGGTGGGGACGAGCAGTACTTC,12,NA,TRBJ2-7,TRBV7-2,NA
CAIRGTPGGEQFF,TGTGCCATCCGCGGGACTCCCGGGGGTGAGCAGTTCTTC,13,NA,TRBJ2-1,TRBV10-3,NA
CASTGGQNTEAFF,TGCGCCAGCACCGGAGGCCAGAACACTGAAGCTTTCTTT,13,NA,TRBJ1-1,TRBV10-1,NA
CASSFGPGLMAPYEQYF,TGTGCCAGCAGCTTCGGTCCTGGACTCATGGCTCCCTACGAGCAGTACTTC,17,NA,TRBJ2-7,TRBV7-9,few
CASSPGLAGARNEQFF,TGCGCCAGCAGCCCGGGACTAGCGGGGGCTCGGAATGAGCAGTTCTTC,16,TRBD2,TRBJ2-1,TRBV5-1,few
CASSLTGPRGVGEQYF,TGTGCCAGCAGCTTAACCGGTCCCCGGGGAGTGGGCGAGCAGTACTTC,16,NA,TRBJ2-7,TRBV7-3,few
CASRGGQVYYNEQFF,TGTGCCAGCAGGGGAGGACAGGTTTATTACAATGAGCAGTTCTTC,15,NA,TRBJ2-1,TRBV2,NA
CASSLVASLYNEQFF,TGCGCCAGCAGCTTGGTGGCCAGCCTCTACAATGAGCAGTTCTTC,15,NA,TRBJ2-1,TRBV5-1,NA
CASSLVLRGYANTGELFF,TGCGCCAGCAGCTTGGTTTTGCGGGGGTACGCGAACACCGGGGAGCTGTTTTTT,18,TRBD2,TRBJ2-2,TRBV5-1,few
CASRRPGAGGSKETQYF,TGTGCCAGCAGGAGACCTGGGGCGGGGGGTTCAAAAGAGACCCAGTACTTC,17,TRBD2,TRBJ2-5,TRBV11-2,once
CTFSFKMGYGGSSYEQYF,TGTACCTTCAGTTTTAAGATGGGCTACGGCGGGAGCTCCTACGAGCAGTACTTC,18,TRBD2,TRBJ2-7,TRBV12-3/TRBV12-4,NA
CSARDERGGEDTQYF,TGCAGTGCTAGAGATGAGCGGGGGGGCGAAGATACGCAGTATTTT,15,TRBD2,TRBJ2-3,TRBV20-1,few